This TCR beta chain was captured in a study of identical twins. Findings and caveats of the study: Conclusions leaned on cross-sectional statistical analysis and did not track the same donors over time. Zero-insertion findings could be partly confounded by invariant cells (MAIT and iNKT cells).

Each cDNA held unique molecular identifiers, and template switching gave it a universal primer site. TCRdb reanalysed the 5' RACE reads using MiXCR and keeps one entry per CDR3 protein. The data hold 230,000 or so distinct CDR3 sequences, with about 8.3% observed a single time. V lost 1 base, J lost 6 bases, and 10 bases lay in between. This CDR3 is built from 15 residues. Germline loops: CDR1 SGHVS, CDR2 FQNEAQ. Each donor was a healthy Caucasian. As to this clonotype: Antigen unknown.

The same data also went into a second study, on yellow fever vaccine responses in identical twins.

Sequences were obtained from CD8+ T cells sorted from blood. This chain joins TRBV7-8 and TRBJ1-6, with D perhaps TRBD1 (5 bases). The receptor was isolated from a woman aged 18-29 years in good health. CDR3 amino acids: CASSLVGDSNSPLHF. The CDR3 DNA sequence: TGTGCCAGCAGCTTAGTAGGGGATAGTAATTCACCCCTCCACTTT.